The text below deals with one T cell receptor (beta chain). This clonotype was counted between two and nine times. Its antigen is still unknown. No base qualities exist here, and no much larger clone lies one base off it. The entry originates in a study of regulatory T cells in long-lasting Graves disease (dated by TCRdb to 2020 to 2023). Notes on the research overall: Patients with newly diagnosed Graves' disease had been on antithyroid drugs for under 3 months. Patients with persistent Graves' disease were compared with patients with newly diagnosed Graves' disease using TCR sequencing and RNA sequencing of peripheral blood. The study was conducted in China and was registered as a clinical trial. TCR sequencing covered 13 persistent and approximately 20 newly diagnosed Graves' disease patients, around 33 samples in total. Study-wide conclusions, independent of this receptor: Lower TCR Shannon entropy and fewer highly expanded clones were observed in persistent Graves' disease patients than in newly diagnosed patients, which suggested clonal expansion. Because the primary lesion, thyroid tissue, could not be accessed, the study looked at peripheral blood alone. Persistent patients shared more public clonotypes among themselves (2,741) than newly diagnosed patients did (approximately 870). The authors noted that the small sample size was a limitation that may lower accuracy. Preferential use of TRBV28, TRBJ1-2 and TRBJ2-5 was observed in persistent disease, whereas TRBV20-1 and TRBJ2-1 were favored in newly diagnosed disease. Sequencing and analysis were limited to the TCR beta chain.

The germline V gene gives CDR1 as SGHAT and CDR2 as FQNNGV. V loses 4 bases of germline sequence and J loses 3 bases, and the interval between the two ends is 13 bases. The CDR3 measures 16 amino acids from cysteine to phenylalanine. Kept here is only the CDR3 DNA, which spans 48 bases and is read in frame from base 1. Interpreted using the paper, the time point label stands for: newly diagnosed GD, antithyroid drugs for less than 3 months. For both TCR sequencing and RNA sequencing, RNA was extracted from PBMCs in TRIzol. The diagnosis of Graves' disease followed American Thyroid Association guidelines. Patients were recruited from an endocrinology department in Xi'an, China. Each patient gave about 8.1 milliliters of peripheral blood, collected in an EDTA anticoagulant tube. PBMCs were isolated by Ficoll Paque Plus density gradient separation without further T cell sorting. RNA quality was checked with an Agilent 2100 Bioanalyzer and agarose gel, and concentration with a NanoDrop 2000.

Libraries were prepared through multiplex PCR. Instrument used: Illumina HiSeq 4000. CDR3 regions were amplified by Arm-PCR with iRepertoire HTBI primers to construct TCR beta libraries. PCR products were gel purified before sequencing. As for how the authors treated the data: A total of 62 TRBV and some 15 TRBJ segments were identified across samples and were used for gene usage analysis of CDR3 amino acid clonotypes. Filtered high-quality paired reads were merged into contigs using COPE and FqMerger. BLAST was used to align contigs to IMGT TRBV, TRBD and TRBJ reference genes, with CDR3 defined following IMGT. Clonotypes above 0.1% frequency were classified as highly expanded clones. Shannon entropy was used to measure repertoire diversity, and the Gini coefficient was used to measure V-J evenness. Clonotypes shared by more than one individual were considered public. TCRdb reprocessed the public reads (quality trimming at Q25 with fastp, clone calling with MiXCR) and kept in-frame beta chains. Merged by CDR3 protein, the rows form single entries marked with the most common genes and DNA. It is TCRdb's table, rather than the study itself, that gives the V and J calls and clone size. The sample table shows approximately 540,000 distinct CDR3 sequences, and around 12% are seen once. The biggest ten clones account for more than 8% of the sample.

The data also belong to a second study, concerning T cells in Graves' hyperthyroidism and ophthalmopathy. That second publication adds: Stable Graves' hyperthyroidism was defined as the absence of progression to ophthalmopathy over 18 months of follow-up. The hyperthyroidism patients were between 18 and 65 years old and newly diagnosed, with a disease duration of less than 2 months. Exclusion was applied to patients with uncontrolled infections, other autoimmune diseases, pregnancy or lactation. Diagnoses relied on clinical symptoms, serum thyroxine and TRAb, thyroid ultrasound and orbital computed tomography. A first-round RT-PCR of the TCR CDR3 used the HTBI primer set with the Qiagen OneStep RT-PCR kit. Most expanded thyroid clonotypes (frequency above 0.001) were also detected in blood, suggesting blood repertoires may reflect thyroid immune responses. Ophthalmopathy was separated from stable hyperthyroidism by a 13 V-J signature model, with about 88% sensitivity and 81% to 82% specificity obtained in cross-validation and 80%/75% obtained in testing. In validation, the model predicted progression to ophthalmopathy a median of roughly 6.5 months before onset, with roughly 71% sensitivity and about 72% specificity. A discovery cohort of roughly 100 patients, 43 with Graves' ophthalmopathy and 55 to 60 with stable Graves' hyperthyroidism, was used to find distinguishing TCR V-J signatures. Whether ophthalmopathy could be predicted prospectively was tested in an independent validation cohort made up of about 20 hyperthyroidism patients plus 17 patients who later progressed to ophthalmopathy. For training and testing, the 100 or so patients in the discovery cohort were randomly divided in a 7:3 ratio. The study also compared thyroid tissue and blood T-cell repertoires from several Graves' hyperthyroidism patients. After sampling, hyperthyroidism patients received methimazole starting at 30 mg daily, and ophthalmopathy patients received high-dose intravenous methylprednisolone. Libraries were constructed in a second round of multiplex PCR, after which size selection and purification were performed. Paired-end sequencing of the libraries was performed with 100 bp reads on an Illumina HiSeq2000. Raw data were processed with SOAPnuke, discarding reads with adapters, uncalled bases, mean Phred below 15, or no exact constant-primer or identifier match. COPE v1.2.5 was used to merge high-quality paired reads, and clonotypes were defined as unique nucleotide sequences. Clonotypes were aligned to IMGT TRBV, TRBD and TRBJ reference segments using MiTCR v1.1. Analysis was restricted to V-J combinations with a frequency above 0.0001, which covered 99% to 99.2% of repertoires. The TCS score was defined as the ratio of F50 (clonal expansion) to E x V (chaos), calculated using BLOSUM62-based TCRdist between CDR3 peptides within each V-J. Welch's t-statistics and random forest reduced roughly 530 V-J features to roughly 13, which were used in a naive Bayes classifier (R e1071). Sample size was not statistically predetermined, and investigators were not blinded to group allocation. According to the paper, TCR Vbeta CDR3 sequencing was carried out on some 140 peripheral blood samples, which came from 40 to 45 ophthalmopathy, around 75 hyperthyroidism and about 17 progressor patients.

The receptor comes from a woman in her 30s with Graves disease. Donor details come from another sample of the same person, matched by shared clones. This receptor chain uses TRBV11-2 and TRBJ1-6; the D gene is not confidently resolved. This sample comprised peripheral blood mononuclear cells (PBMCs), obtained at new diagnosis, from a patient treated with antithyroid drugs. CDR3 region: CASSSRGTFYNSPLHF. The DNA sequence is given as TGTGCCAGCAGCTCGCGGGGTACTTTCTATAATTCACCCCTCCACTTT.